Listed below are T cell receptor beta chains from one sample, sequenced in a study of cytomegalovirus exposure and HLA in healthy donors. The repertoire was sequenced with immunoSEQ multiplex PCR; TCRdb's copy has only in-frame clones and lacks some. Of under 250,000 clones in the sample, about 80% were seen once. Sequenced: PBMCs. All receptors come from a woman in her sixties in good health and CMV-seropositive. Both conserved end residues are part of each CDR3. The order of the fields is J gene, clone size, V gene, D gene, CDR3 length, CDR3 protein, CDR3 DNA. A D gene is named only where the DNA matches it firmly. Expanded clones get a size class; other rows say once, few or many, or leave the size out.

>TRBJ2-1|-|TRBV6-1|-|12
CASTGHGEIQFF
TGTGCCAGCACCGGTCATGGGGAGATTCAGTTCTTC
>TRBJ1-1|-|TRBV19|-|14
CASSIGRGNTEAFF
TGTGCCAGTAGTATTGGGAGGGGGAACACTGAAGCTTTCTTT
>TRBJ1-1|-|TRBV7-9|TRBD1|16
CASSLFTGGVNTEAFF
TGTGCCAGCAGCTTATTTACAGGGGGCGTGAACACTGAAGCTTTCTTT
>TRBJ1-3|-|TRBV13|TRBD1|14
CASSLRTGVNTIYF
TGTGCCAGCAGCCTCCGGACAGGGGTAAACACCATATATTTT
>TRBJ2-2|-|TRBV5-4|-|15
CASTKSKSNTGELFF
TGTGCCAGCACCAAATCCAAATCGAACACCGGGGAGCTGTTTTTT
>TRBJ1-5|-|TRBV19|TRBD1|16
CASRDRVMDSNQPQHF
TGTGCCAGCCGGGACAGGGTTATGGATAGCAATCAGCCCCAGCATTTT
>TRBJ2-2|-|TRBV7-2|-|15
CASSNPGTPPGELFF
TGTGCCAGCAGCAATCCCGGGACTCCTCCAGGGGAGCTGTTTTTT
>TRBJ2-5|-|TRBV28|TRBD2|16
CASSIPASGYQETQYF
TGTGCCAGCAGTATCCCGGCTAGCGGGTACCAAGAGACCCAGTACTTC
>TRBJ1-3|few|TRBV28|-|16
CASSLVQGLAGNTIYF
TGTGCCAGCAGTCTTGTTCAGGGGCTTGCTGGAAACACCATATATTTT
>TRBJ2-1|few|TRBV9|TRBD2|16
CASSPAAGGFMDEQFF
TGTGCCAGCAGCCCCGCAGCGGGAGGGTTTATGGATGAGCAGTTCTTC
>TRBJ2-2|-|TRBV6-1|-|16
CASSGQTRRYTGELFF
TGTGCCAGCAGTGGACAGACACGACGCTACACCGGGGAGCTGTTTTTT
>TRBJ2-7|-|TRBV28|-|14
CASSTPDRSYEQYF
TGTGCCAGTTCGACCCCCGACAGGTCCTACGAGCAGTACTTC